This is a list of T cell receptor beta chains from one sample in a study of control samples from healthy donors and cancer patients. Data came from immunoSEQ multiplex PCR; TCRdb stores just in-frame clones and leaves some out. The table records about 140,000 clones, approximately 92% of them present only once. Source material: blood. These receptors were obtained from a man aged 25-45 years in good health. CDR3s include the opening cysteine and the closing phenylalanine or tryptophan. A D gene is named only where the DNA matches it firmly. The size entry is marked missing in some rows and otherwise reads once, few, many or a size class.

v_gene	abundance	j_gene	d_gene	CDR3aa	CDR3nt
TRBV6-1	few	TRBJ1-1	.	CASSEAENTEAFF	TGTGCCAGCAGTGAAGCAGAGAACACTGAAGCTTTCTTT
TRBV19	.	TRBJ1-1	.	CASTYSSFGTEAFF	TGTGCCAGTACTTATAGCAGCTTTGGCACTGAAGCTTTCTTT
TRBV19	.	TRBJ1-2	TRBD1	CASSQGTGADFYGYTF	TGTGCCAGTAGTCAAGGGACAGGGGCCGACTTCTATGGCTACACCTTC
TRBV4-2	.	TRBJ2-1	.	CASSQDLRGNEQFF	TGTGCCAGCAGCCAAGATCTCAGGGGCAATGAGCAGTTCTTC
TRBV28	.	TRBJ2-7	TRBD2	CASSFVLTSGRYTYEQYF	TGTGCCAGCAGTTTCGTTTTGACTAGCGGGAGGTATACCTACGAGCAGTACTTC
TRBV7-9	.	TRBJ1-2	TRBD1	CASSTPRDRSGSPYGYTF	TGTGCCAGCAGCACCCCCCGGGACAGGTCTGGGTCTCCGTATGGCTACACCTTC
TRBV2	.	TRBJ2-7	TRBD2	CASRVGTSGTHEQYF	TGTGCCAGCAGGGTCGGGACTAGCGGGACCCACGAGCAGTACTTC
TRBV28	.	TRBJ1-5	TRBD1	CASRPAGGDPRSNQPQHF	TGTGCCAGCAGGCCGGCAGGGGGGGACCCCCGTAGCAATCAGCCCCAGCATTTT
TRBV28	.	TRBJ2-5	.	CASPVGGTQETQYF	TGTGCCAGCCCCGTAGGAGGGACTCAAGAGACCCAGTACTTC
TRBV5-1	.	TRBJ2-1	.	CASSPRPGLRLYNEQFF	TGCGCCAGCAGCCCTAGACCAGGACTCCGCCTGTACAATGAGCAGTTCTTC
TRBV9	.	TRBJ2-2	TRBD2	CASSPMTSGSVGELFF	TGTGCCAGCAGCCCAATGACTAGCGGGAGTGTCGGGGAGCTGTTTTTT
TRBV19	.	TRBJ1-5	.	CASTGEGLGQPQHF	TGTGCCAGTACTGGGGAAGGTCTAGGTCAGCCCCAGCATTTT
TRBV7-6	.	TRBJ1-6	.	CASSATGPGHVANSPLHF	TGTGCCAGCAGCGCCACGGGACCGGGACATGTGGCTAATTCACCCCTCCACTTT
TRBV5-1	.	TRBJ2-1	.	CASSLEYEQFF	TGCGCCAGCAGCTTAGAATATGAGCAGTTCTTC
TRBV14	once	TRBJ1-6	.	CASSQDPTLLGSWGNSPLHF	TGTGCCAGCAGCCAAGATCCGACTTTGTTGGGGTCGTGGGGTAATTCACCCCTCCACTTT
TRBV7-9	.	TRBJ1-1	.	CASSLGQRNTEAFF	TGTGCCAGCAGCTTAGGACAGAGGAACACTGAAGCTTTCTTT
TRBV30	.	TRBJ2-7	TRBD2	CAWSAGGPYEQYF	TGTGCCTGGTCGGCGGGAGGGCCTTACGAGCAGTACTTC
TRBV28	.	TRBJ2-7	TRBD2	CASSLSGRKTYEQYF	TGTGCCAGCAGTTTAAGCGGGAGGAAGACCTACGAGCAGTACTTC
TRBV27	.	TRBJ2-5	TRBD1	CASSKQGSETQYF	TGTGCCAGCAGTAAACAGGGGTCGGAGACCCAGTACTTC
TRBV7-8	.	TRBJ2-2	TRBD1	CASTTRTGDGTRLF	TGTGCCAGCACCACCAGGACAGGGGACGGGACCCGACTTTTT
TRBV30	.	TRBJ1-5	.	CAWSEGGNQPQHF	TGTGCCTGGAGTGAGGGGGGCAATCAGCCCCAGCATTTT
TRBV6-4	.	TRBJ2-1	.	CASSATQHNEQFF	TGTGCCAGCAGTGCCACTCAACACAATGAGCAGTTCTTC
TRBV6-6	.	TRBJ2-3	.	CASSYSMASTDTQYF	TGTGCCAGCAGTTACTCGATGGCTAGCACAGATACGCAGTATTTT
TRBV6-2/TRBV6-3	once	TRBJ2-5	.	CASSKGSLGLGTQYF	TGTGCCAGCAGCAAAGGATCTTTGGGGCTGGGGACCCAGTACTTC
TRBV2	.	TRBJ1-1	.	CASNRGQYEAFF	TGTGCCAGCAACCGAGGACAGTATGAAGCTTTCTTT
TRBV15	.	TRBJ2-4	TRBD2	CATSRDLGAGLLADIKNIQYF	TGTGCCACCAGCAGAGACTTGGGGGCAGGGCTACTAGCGGATATCAAAAACATTCAGTACTTC
TRBV30	.	TRBJ1-4	.	CAWSVNRAEKLFF	TGTGCCTGGAGTGTAAACAGGGCTGAAAAACTGTTTTTT
TRBV20-1	.	TRBJ1-2	.	CSASDDKRGTF	TGCAGTGCCAGTGACGACAAGCGGGGCACCTTC
TRBV27	few	TRBJ1-1	.	CASSPDPGDASLRGTEAFF	TGTGCCAGCAGTCCCGACCCAGGGGACGCTTCTCTGCGGGGCACTGAAGCTTTCTTT
TRBV28	.	TRBJ1-2	TRBD1	CASTPGQGVRNGYTF	TGTGCCAGCACCCCGGGACAGGGGGTTAGGAATGGCTACACCTTC
TRBV7-2	.	TRBJ2-7	.	CASSLQFGDISYEQYF	TGTGCCAGCAGCTTACAGTTCGGAGACATCTCCTACGAGCAGTACTTC
TRBV27	.	TRBJ1-6	TRBD1	CASWGQRNSPLHF	TGTGCCAGCTGGGGACAGAGAAATTCACCCCTCCACTTT
TRBV11-2	.	TRBJ1-6	.	CASSLVSAGTPLHF	TGTGCCAGCAGCTTAGTCTCCGCCGGAACACCCCTCCACTTT
TRBV11-2	.	TRBJ2-1	.	CASSPLRGKRYNEQFF	TGTGCCAGCAGCCCGCTACGAGGAAAGCGCTACAATGAGCAGTTCTTC
TRBV7-8	once	TRBJ1-2	.	CASSLGAGNGYTF	TGTGCCAGCAGCTTAGGGGCAGGGAATGGCTACACCTTC
TRBV7-9	.	TRBJ2-1	TRBD1	CATTGGLEYNEQFF	TGTGCCACCACAGGGGGACTCGAGTACAATGAGCAGTTCTTC
TRBV6-4	.	TRBJ1-1	.	CASSDSNGAKTEAFF	TGTGCCAGCAGTGACTCTAACGGGGCTAAAACTGAAGCTTTCTTT
TRBV9	.	TRBJ2-5	.	CASSDKGGEATQYF	TGTGCCAGCAGTGACAAGGGTGGAGAGGCGACCCAGTACTTC
TRBV30	.	TRBJ1-4	.	CAWSRPFFDEKLFF	TGTGCCTGGAGTAGACCGTTTTTTGATGAAAAACTGTTTTTT
TRBV7-7	.	TRBJ2-3	.	CASATGGDLVTDTQYF	TGTGCTAGCGCCACAGGAGGGGATTTGGTGACAGATACGCAGTATTTT
TRBV6-4	.	TRBJ2-1	TRBD2	CASSGEAGSYNEQFF	TGTGCCAGCAGTGGTGAAGCGGGATCCTACAATGAGCAGTTCTTC
TRBV11-2	.	TRBJ1-5	.	CASSLRGKENQPQHF	TGTGCCAGCAGCTTACGGGGGAAAGAAAATCAGCCCCAGCATTTT
TRBV5-1	.	TRBJ2-2	.	CASSLLETTGELFF	TGCGCCAGCAGCTTGCTAGAAACCACCGGGGAGCTGTTTTTT
TRBV7-9	.	TRBJ1-4	.	CASSLVTIAGPNEKLFF	TGTGCCAGCAGCTTAGTAACTATTGCAGGGCCTAATGAAAAACTGTTTTTT
TRBV7-9	.	TRBJ2-7	.	CASSFGTILYEQYF	TGTGCCAGCAGCTTCGGGACGATACTCTACGAGCAGTACTTC
TRBV6-6	once	TRBJ2-2	.	CASSYSGTGELFF	TGTGCCAGCAGTTACTCAGGAACCGGGGAGCTGTTTTTT
TRBV14	.	TRBJ2-7	TRBD2	CASSQDYGRGSYEQYF	TGTGCCAGCAGCCAAGATTATGGTCGCGGGAGCTACGAGCAGTACTTC
TRBV10-2	.	TRBJ1-1	.	CASSESPGHLIGTEAFF	TGCGCCAGCAGTGAGTCGCCGGGACACTTAATCGGAACTGAAGCTTTCTTT